Included here is one T cell receptor beta chain sequence, with context. The specificity of this receptor is unknown. No per-base quality is available; no much larger clone lies one base away. Germline trimming amounts to 5 bases on V and 4 bases on J, with 16 as the count of junction bases outside the gene matches. The germline V gene yields MNHEY for CDR1 and SVGEGT for CDR2. Inclusive of the bounding cysteine and phenylalanine, the CDR3 is 17 residues long. Solely the CDR3 DNA is kept, with 51 bases framed from the first base. Per the publication, the time point label means: baseline before first vaccination. The treatment or condition label of this sample denotes: meningococcal conjugate vaccine given as trial control. Vaccinee samples came from UK trials COV001 and COV002, including a single-blind randomized controlled phase 2/3 trial of AZD1222 (ChAdOx1 nCoV-19) in healthy adults. For TCRbeta chain sequencing, PBMC samples from trial participants were taken at day 0 and at day 28 after the second dose.

This sample was taken from a study of T cell responses to AZD1222 COVID-19 vaccine (dated by TCRdb to 2020 to 2023). The study in broad terms: TCR sequencing was performed for 230 to 250 trial participants, of whom 200 to 210 were given two doses of AZD1222 and approximately 25 were given two doses of MenACWY control vaccine. Trial participants were enrolled into age subgroups of 18-55, 56-69 and 70-plus years, which contained about 150, 28 and 57 TCR-sequenced participants, respectively.

The paper as a whole reports these results and caveats: The whole spike protein was spanned by vaccine-associated CD4 TCRs, and dominant responses were seen in regions 160-218 and 743-854. A significant rise in spike-specific TCR breadth and depth was observed after two AZD1222 doses relative to day 0 and relative to MenACWY recipients. Participants were mostly white British and included more females than males, and it was suggested by the authors that clonal diversity may have been underestimated. Conclusions about previously exposed vaccinees are limited, since just six AZD1222 recipients were seropositive for SARS-CoV-2 at baseline. The 56-69-year group was small, and its depth increase did not reach significance, likely because of low power. Because no day 14 peak-response samples were available, the repertoires could be characterized only after the peak T cell response. Nearly half of unique spike-specific TCRs reportedly recognized epitopes outside regions mutated in the B.1.351 and B.1.1.7 variants.

The CDR3 regions of human TCRbeta chains were analyzed by immunosequencing. The authors' pipeline ran thus. TCRs in the repertoires were compared against a reference library of SARS-CoV-2-specific TCRs that had been generated with the MIRA antigen-specificity platform. Breadth was defined as the fraction of unique TCRs that were SARS-CoV-2-associated. Depth was defined as the fraction of total T cells that were SARS-CoV-2-associated. Using the MIRA data, every spike-specific TCR was mapped to the spike region that the TCR reacted to and assigned to either a CD4 or a CD8 class. Log10-transformed breadth and depth values were compared by one-way ANOVA with Sidak's multiple comparisons tests. As stored in TCRdb, this immuneACCESS dataset retains in-frame rearrangements with V and J assigned. A fraction of the clones does not appear; measured against another copy, unresolved V genes explain less than half of the discrepancy, and the remainder lacks a known reason. V, J and clone size reflect that table, while D and trimming were determined from the DNA. For this sample the table gives approximately 150,000 clones, of which approximately 89% were detected only once. The ten largest clones capture more than 3% of the sample.

The rearranged chain carries TRBV6-2 or TRBV6-3 and TRBJ1-1; the central 7 bases match TRBD1. The sequenced sample was peripheral blood, obtained on day 0 of MenACWY control vaccination. This receptor was obtained from an adult in good health. The sequenced DNA is TGTGCCAGCAGTCCAGGGAGGGGCAGGGGGATCGGCACTGAAGCTTTCTTT. Its protein product is CASSPGRGRGIGTEAFF.